This TCR beta chain appears in the sequencing data of a study of T cell responses to AZD1222 COVID-19 vaccine. Generated by immunoSEQ multiplex PCR, the TCRdb table keeps only in-frame clones and is missing some. The sample records roughly 110,000 clones, roughly 87% being singletons. Note on this clone: Its matching antigen is unknown.

Study results and limitations: Within unmutated variant regions lay the reported targets of nearly half of spike-specific TCRs. Clonal diversity was possibly underestimated; the donors were predominantly white British and more often female.

V gave up 6 bases and J gave up 10 bases; unmatched junction bases: 16. Germline V gene data show CDR1 as MNHEY and CDR2 as SMNVEV (reference sequence). The CDR3 sequence is 17 residues long. The specimen comprised peripheral blood, sampled on day 0 of AZD1222 vaccination. The sequence was obtained from an adult in good health. This chain links TRBV27 with TRBJ2-1, with 12 nucleotides matching TRBD1. CDR3 DNA: TGTGCCAGCAGGCCTATTTCCAACCGGGACAGGGGGCCCGAGCAGTTCTTC. Translating gives CASRPISNRDRGPEQFF.